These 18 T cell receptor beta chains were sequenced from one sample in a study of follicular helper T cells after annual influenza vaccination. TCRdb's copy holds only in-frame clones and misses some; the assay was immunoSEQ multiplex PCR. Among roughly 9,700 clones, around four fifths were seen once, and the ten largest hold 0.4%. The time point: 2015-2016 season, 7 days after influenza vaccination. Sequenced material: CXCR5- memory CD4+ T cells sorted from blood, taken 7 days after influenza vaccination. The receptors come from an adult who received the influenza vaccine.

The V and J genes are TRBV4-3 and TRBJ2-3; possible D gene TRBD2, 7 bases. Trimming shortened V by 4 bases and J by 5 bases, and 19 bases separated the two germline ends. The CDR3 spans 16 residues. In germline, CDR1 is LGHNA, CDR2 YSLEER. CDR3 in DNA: TGCGCCAGCAGCCCCTCAGGACGGGGGGCAGGAGATACGCAGTATTTT. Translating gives CASSPSGRGAGDTQYF.

The CDR3 spells CASSLYREGSYEQYF. The CDR3 coding sequence is TGTGCCAGCAGCCTCTACAGGGAAGGCTCCTACGAGCAGTACTTC. The chain employs TRBV13 and TRBJ2-7; a possible D gene is TRBD1 (6 bases). CDR1 is PRHDT and CDR2 is FYEKMQ in the germline V gene (reference sequence). V lost 5 bases to trimming and J lost 0 bases, with 14 bases between them. There are 15 residues in the CDR3.

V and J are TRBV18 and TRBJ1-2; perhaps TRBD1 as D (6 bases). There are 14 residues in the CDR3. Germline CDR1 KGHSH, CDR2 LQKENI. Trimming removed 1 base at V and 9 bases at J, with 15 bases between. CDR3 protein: CASSPRTEAARYTF. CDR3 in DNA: TGTGCCAGCTCACCACGGACAGAAGCGGCCCGCTACACCTTC.

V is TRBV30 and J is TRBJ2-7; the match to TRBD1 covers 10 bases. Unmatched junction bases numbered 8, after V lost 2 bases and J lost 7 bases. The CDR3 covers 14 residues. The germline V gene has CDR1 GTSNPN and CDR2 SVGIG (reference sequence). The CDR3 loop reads CAWSPGQGLMEQYF. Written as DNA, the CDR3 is TGTGCCTGGAGTCCGGGACAGGGGTTAATGGAGCAGTACTTC.

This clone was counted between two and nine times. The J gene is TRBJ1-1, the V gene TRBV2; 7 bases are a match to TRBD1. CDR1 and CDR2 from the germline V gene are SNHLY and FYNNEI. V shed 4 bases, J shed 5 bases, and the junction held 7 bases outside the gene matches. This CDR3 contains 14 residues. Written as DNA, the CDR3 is TGTGCCAGCAGTGGGCTTAAGGGGGCGACTGAAGCTTTCTTT. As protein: CASSGLKGATEAFF.

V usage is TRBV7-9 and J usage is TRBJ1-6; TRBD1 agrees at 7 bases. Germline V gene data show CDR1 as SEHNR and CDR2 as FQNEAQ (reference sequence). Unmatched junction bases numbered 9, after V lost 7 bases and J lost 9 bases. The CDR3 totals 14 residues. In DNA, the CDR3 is TGTGCCAGCATCCAGGGGGGGGTTAGTTCACCCCTCCACTTT. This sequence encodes CASIQGGVSSPLHF.

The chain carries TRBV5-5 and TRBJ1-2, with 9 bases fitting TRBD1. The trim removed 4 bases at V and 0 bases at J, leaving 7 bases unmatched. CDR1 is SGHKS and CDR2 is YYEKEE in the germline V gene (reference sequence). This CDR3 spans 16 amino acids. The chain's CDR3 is CASSHMDRGSNYGYTF. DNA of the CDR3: TGTGCCAGCAGCCATATGGACAGGGGATCTAACTATGGCTACACCTTC.

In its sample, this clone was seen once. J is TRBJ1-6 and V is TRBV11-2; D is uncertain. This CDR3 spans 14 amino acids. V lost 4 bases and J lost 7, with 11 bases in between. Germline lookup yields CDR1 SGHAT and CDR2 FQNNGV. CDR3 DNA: TGTGCCAGCAGCTCACTGGGGTCGAATTCACCCCTCCACTTT. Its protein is CASSSLGSNSPLHF.

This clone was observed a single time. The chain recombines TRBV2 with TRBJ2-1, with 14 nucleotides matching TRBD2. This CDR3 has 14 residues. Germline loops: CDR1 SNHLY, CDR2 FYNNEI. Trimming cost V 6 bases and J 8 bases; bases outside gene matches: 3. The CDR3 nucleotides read TGTGCCAGCAGGGGGACTAGCGGGGGCTATGAGCAGTTCTTC. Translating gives CASRGTSGGYEQFF.

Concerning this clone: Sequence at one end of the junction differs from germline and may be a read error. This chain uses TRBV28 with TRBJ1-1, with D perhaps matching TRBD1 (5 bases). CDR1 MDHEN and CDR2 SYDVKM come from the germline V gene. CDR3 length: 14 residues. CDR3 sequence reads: CASILRGGDTEAFF. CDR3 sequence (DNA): TGTGCCAGCATTTTAAGGGGAGGGGACACTGAAGCTTTCTTT.

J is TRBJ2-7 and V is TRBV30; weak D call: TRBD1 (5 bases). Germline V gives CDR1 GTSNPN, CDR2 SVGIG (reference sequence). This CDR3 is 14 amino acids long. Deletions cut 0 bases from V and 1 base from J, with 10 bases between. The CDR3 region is CAWSVVGRSYEQYF. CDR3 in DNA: TGTGCCTGGAGTGTAGTGGGGCGATCCTACGAGCAGTACTTC. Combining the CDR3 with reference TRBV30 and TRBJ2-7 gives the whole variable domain SQTIHQWPATLVQPVGSPLSLECTVEGTSNPNLYWYRQAAGRGLQLLFYSVGIGQISSEVPQNLSASRPQDRQFILSSKKLLLSDSGFYLCAWSVVGRSYEQYFGPGTRLTVT.

The CDR3 region is CASSRGGGGANVLTF. DNA of the CDR3: TGTGCCAGCTCACGAGGGGGCGGTGGGGCCAACGTCCTGACTTTC. J is TRBJ2-6 and V is TRBV18, with TRBD1 matching 7 bases. V gave up 4 bases and J gave up 3 bases; unmatched junction bases: 3. From germline, CDR1 is KGHSH and CDR2 LQKENI. The CDR3 contains 15 residues.

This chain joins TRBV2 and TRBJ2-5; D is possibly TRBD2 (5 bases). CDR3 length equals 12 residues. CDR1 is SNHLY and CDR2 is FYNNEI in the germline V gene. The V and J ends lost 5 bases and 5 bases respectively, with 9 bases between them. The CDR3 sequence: CASSRGRETQYF. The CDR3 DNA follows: TGTGCCAGCAGTCGGGGAAGGGAGACCCAGTACTTC.

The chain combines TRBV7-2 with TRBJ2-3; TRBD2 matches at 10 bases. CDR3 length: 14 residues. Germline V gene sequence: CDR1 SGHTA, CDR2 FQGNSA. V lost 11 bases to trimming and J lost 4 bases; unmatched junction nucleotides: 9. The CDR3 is CACEAGGPADTQYF. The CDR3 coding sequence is TGTGCCTGCGAAGCGGGGGGGCCCGCAGATACGCAGTATTTT.

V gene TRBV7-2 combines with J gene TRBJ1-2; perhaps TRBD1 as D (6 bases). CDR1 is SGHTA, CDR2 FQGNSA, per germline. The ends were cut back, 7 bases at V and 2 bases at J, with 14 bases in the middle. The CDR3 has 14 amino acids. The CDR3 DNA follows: TGTGCCAGCACGCCTCAGGGGTTAAACTATGGCTACACCTTC. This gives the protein CASTPQGLNYGYTF.

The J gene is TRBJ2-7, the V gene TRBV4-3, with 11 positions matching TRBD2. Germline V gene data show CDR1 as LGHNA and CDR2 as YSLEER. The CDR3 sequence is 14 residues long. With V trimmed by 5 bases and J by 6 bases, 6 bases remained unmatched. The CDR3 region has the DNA TGCGCCAGCAGCTTTCTCGGGACTAGCGGCGAGCAGTACTTC. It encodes CASSFLGTSGEQYF.

Here the CDR3 reads CASSQDTGGNQPQHF. The CDR3 DNA is TGCGCCAGCAGCCAAGACACAGGGGGCAATCAGCCCCAGCATTTT. The chain uses TRBV4-3 and TRBJ1-5; 7 nucleotides match TRBD1. Per the germline V gene, CDR1 is LGHNA and CDR2 is YSLEER. The ends lost 0 bases at V and 2 bases at J; junction bases unmatched: 1. This CDR3 is built from 15 residues.

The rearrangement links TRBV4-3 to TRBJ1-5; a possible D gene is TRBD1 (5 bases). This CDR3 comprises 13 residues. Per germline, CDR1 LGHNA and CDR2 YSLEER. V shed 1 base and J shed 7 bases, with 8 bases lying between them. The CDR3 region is CASSQVRDQPQHF. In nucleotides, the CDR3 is TGCGCCAGCAGCCAAGTCAGGGACCAGCCCCAGCATTTT.